Following are 7 T cell receptor beta chains from one sample sequenced in a study of Ad26.COV2.S vaccination and SARS-CoV-2 variants. TCRdb's copy holds only in-frame clones and misses some; the assay was immunoSEQ multiplex PCR. This table has hundreds of thousands of clones, roughly 90% appearing once. Treatment noted: around 19 received Ad26.COV2.S at low or high dose, single or two shots; about 5 received placebo; per-sample allocation not given. Collection of samples fell on day 63 after the first vaccine or placebo injection. The input for sequencing was peripheral blood, taken in a trial of Ad26.COV2.S vaccine versus placebo. These TCRs come from a person between 18 and 65 years old who received the Ad26.COV2.S COVID-19 vaccine or a placebo.

The CDR3 DNA reads as TGTGCCAGCTCGGTGGCAAGCTCCTATAATTCACCCCTCCACTTT. Its translation: CASSVASSYNSPLHF. This chain joins TRBV6-5 and TRBJ1-6; D is undetermined. The germline CDR1 and CDR2 sequences are MNHEY and SVGAGI. CDR3 length: 15 residues. V lost 8 bases and J 0 bases, leaving 11 bases between the germline ends.

V is TRBV19 and J is TRBJ1-2; a weak D match, TRBD1 (5 bases). Germline V CDR1 and CDR2: LNHDA, SQIVND (reference sequence). There are 16 residues in the CDR3. The V end lost 2 bases, the J end lost 0 bases, and 13 bases lay between the germline ends. Here the CDR3 reads CASSISPDTSNYGYTF. As DNA, the CDR3 is TGTGCCAGTAGTATATCCCCGGACACGTCTAACTATGGCTACACCTTC.

The chain links TRBV7-9 to TRBJ2-5; TRBD2 aligns across 11 bases. With V trimmed by 2 bases and J by 3 bases, 2 bases remained unmatched. Germline loops: CDR1 SEHNR, CDR2 FQNEAQ (reference sequence). This CDR3 is built from 15 residues. The CDR3 region has the DNA TGTGCCAGCAGCTTATTACTAGCGGGGGAAGAGACCCAGTACTTC. It specifies CASSLLLAGEETQYF.

The chain has TRBV6-1 and TRBJ1-5; D ambiguous. V lost 0 bases to trimming and J lost 6 bases, with 9 bases between them. The CDR3 totals 14 residues. CDR1 is MNHNS and CDR2 is SASEGT in the germline V gene. CDR3 coding DNA: TGTGCCAGCAGTGAAGCGTATGAGGGTCAGCCCCAGCATTTT. This translates into CASSEAYEGQPQHF.

V is TRBV19 and J is TRBJ2-3, with D perhaps TRBD1 (6 bases). CDR3 length: 14 amino acids. CDR1 LNHDA and CDR2 SQIVND come from the germline V gene (reference sequence). V was cut by 6 bases and J by 0 bases, with 10 bases left in between. This CDR3 is CASRVDSSTDTQYF. The DNA for the CDR3 is TGTGCCAGTAGGGTGGACAGTAGCACAGATACGCAGTATTTT.

The CDR3 sequence is CASSQDSSGTGNTIYF. The CDR3 bases are TGTGCCAGCAGCCAAGATTCTTCGGGTACTGGAAACACCATATATTTT. V usage is TRBV3-1 (or the pseudogene TRBV3-2) and J usage is TRBJ1-3, with no clear D. V dropped 0 bases and J dropped 2 bases, with 11 bases sitting between them. Germline V gene sequence: CDR1 LGHDT, CDR2 YNNKEL (reference sequence). This CDR3 region has 16 residues.

This chain joins TRBV5-4 and TRBJ1-2, with D possibly being TRBD1 (6 bases). This CDR3 has 14 residues. V was shortened by 3 bases and J by 8 bases, with 17 bases between the two germline ends. Per the germline V gene, CDR1 is SGHNT and CDR2 is YYREEE (reference sequence). The CDR3 nucleotides read TGTGCCAGCAGCTCTACCGGGGGCATTGCCGGCTACACCTTC. Its protein product is CASSSTGGIAGYTF. Using reference TRBV5-4 and TRBJ1-2 for the parts outside the CDR3, the full variable domain is ETGVTQSPTHLIKTRGQQVTLRCSSQSGHNTVSWYQQALGQGPQFIFQYYREEENGRGNFPPRFSGLQFPNYSSELNVNALELDDSALYLCASSSTGGIAGYTFGSGTRLTVV.